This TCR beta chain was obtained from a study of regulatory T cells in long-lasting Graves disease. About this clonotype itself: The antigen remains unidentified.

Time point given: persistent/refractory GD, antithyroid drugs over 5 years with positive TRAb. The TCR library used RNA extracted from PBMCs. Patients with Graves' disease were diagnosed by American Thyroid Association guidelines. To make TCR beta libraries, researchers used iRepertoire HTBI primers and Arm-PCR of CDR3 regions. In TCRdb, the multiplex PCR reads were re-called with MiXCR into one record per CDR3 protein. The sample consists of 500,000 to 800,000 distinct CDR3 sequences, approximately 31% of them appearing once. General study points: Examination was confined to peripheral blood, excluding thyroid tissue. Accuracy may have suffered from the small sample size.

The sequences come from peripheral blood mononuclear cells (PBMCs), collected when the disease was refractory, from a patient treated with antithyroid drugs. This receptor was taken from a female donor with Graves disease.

CDR3 protein: CASSPVLAGSTDTQYF. The DNA for the CDR3 is TGTGCCAGCAGTCCTGTACTAGCGGGAAGCACAGATACGCAGTATTTT. This sequence joins TRBV28 and TRBJ2-3; TRBD2 agrees at 10 bases. With 5 bases clipped from V and 0 bases from J, the junction kept 5 bases outside the gene matches. The CDR3 consists of 16 residues. CDR1 and CDR2 from the germline V gene are MDHEN and SYDVKM.